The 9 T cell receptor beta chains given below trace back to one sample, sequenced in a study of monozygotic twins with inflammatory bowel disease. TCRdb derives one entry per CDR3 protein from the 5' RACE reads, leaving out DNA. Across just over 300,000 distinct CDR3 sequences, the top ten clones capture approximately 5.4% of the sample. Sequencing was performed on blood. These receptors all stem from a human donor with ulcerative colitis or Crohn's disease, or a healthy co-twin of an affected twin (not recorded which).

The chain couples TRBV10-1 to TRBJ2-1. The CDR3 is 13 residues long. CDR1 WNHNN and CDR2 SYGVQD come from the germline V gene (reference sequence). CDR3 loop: CASSADSDSEQFF.

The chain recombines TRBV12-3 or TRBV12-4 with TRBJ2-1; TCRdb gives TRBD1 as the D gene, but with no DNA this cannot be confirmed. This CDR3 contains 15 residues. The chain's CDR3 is CASSLTGTWGSEQFF.

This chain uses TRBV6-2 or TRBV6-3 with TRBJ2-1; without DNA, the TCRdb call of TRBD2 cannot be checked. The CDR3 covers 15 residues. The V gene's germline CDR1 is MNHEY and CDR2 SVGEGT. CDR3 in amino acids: CASRITGPTAGEQFF.

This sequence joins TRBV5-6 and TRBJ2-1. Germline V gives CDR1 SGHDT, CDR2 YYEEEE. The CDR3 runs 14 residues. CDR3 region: CASSLVSLMVEQFF.

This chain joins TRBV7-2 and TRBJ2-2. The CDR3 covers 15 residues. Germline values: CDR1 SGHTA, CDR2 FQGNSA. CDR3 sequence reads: CASSVRARRTGELFF.

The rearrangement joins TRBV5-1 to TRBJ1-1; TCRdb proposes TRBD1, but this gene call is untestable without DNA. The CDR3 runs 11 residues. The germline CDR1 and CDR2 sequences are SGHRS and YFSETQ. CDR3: CASRGDRVAFF.

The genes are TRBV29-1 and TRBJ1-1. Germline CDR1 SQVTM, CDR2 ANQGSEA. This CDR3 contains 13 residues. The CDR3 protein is CSVSGVHDTEAFF.

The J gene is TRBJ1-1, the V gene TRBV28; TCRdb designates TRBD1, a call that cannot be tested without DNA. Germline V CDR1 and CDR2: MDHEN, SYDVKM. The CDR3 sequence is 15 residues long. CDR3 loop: CASSNPVQGSTEAFF.

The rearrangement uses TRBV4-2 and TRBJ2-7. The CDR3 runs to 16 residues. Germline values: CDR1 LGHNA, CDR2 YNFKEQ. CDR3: CASSQETASLSYEQYF.